The 24 T cell receptor beta chains reported below all come from one sample, sequenced in a study of T-cell memory formation after mild COVID-19. TCRdb passed the 5' RACE reads through MiXCR, listing each CDR3 protein once. The data show a few hundred thousand distinct CDR3 sequences, roughly 18% seen once. The specimen was PBMCs or a T cell subset sorted from them (not recorded which). These receptors were taken from a man aged 18 to 29 who had mild COVID-19 (a few samples of this study predate the infection). Cell type and time point are not known.

This chain uses TRBV6-1 with TRBJ1-1; D is perhaps TRBD1 (5 bases). The germline CDR1 and CDR2 sequences are MNHNS and SASEGT. The V end was cut by 6 bases, the J end by 3 bases, with 14 bases between. This CDR3 has 14 amino acids. The CDR3 DNA is TGTGCCAGCAGGCTCCGGGGAGGGGACACTGAAGCTTTCTTT. Amino acids: CASRLRGGDTEAFF.

The chain combines TRBV10-3 with TRBJ1-2; 7 bases map to TRBD1. The V gene's germline CDR1 is ENHRY and CDR2 SYGVKD. Trimming took 11 bases from V and 4 from J; bases not matched to a gene: 7. This CDR3 spans 12 amino acids. The CDR3 reads CAARGGTYGYTF. The CDR3 region has the DNA TGTGCCGCCAGGGGGGGTACCTATGGCTACACCTTC.

This clonotype occurred a few times. V is TRBV4-3 and J is TRBJ2-6; no firm D call. The CDR3 has 20 amino acids. CDR1 is LGHNA, CDR2 YSLEER, per germline. Trimming pared 0 bases from V and 0 bases from J, leaving 18 bases between. The CDR3 DNA follows: TGCGCCAGCAGCCAAGAGGTGCCCTGGGCGAGCCACTCTGGGGCCAACGTCCTGACTTTC. Protein: CASSQEVPWASHSGANVLTF.

This clonotype appeared a few times. V gene TRBV6-5 combines with J gene TRBJ2-2, with D perhaps matching TRBD2 (6 bases). The germline V and J ends were trimmed by 8 bases and 2 bases, with 12 bases remaining between them. The CDR3 has 14 amino acids. The germline V gene encodes CDR1 MNHEY and CDR2 SVGAGI. The CDR3 here is CASWRGGNTGELFF. The CDR3 DNA is TGTGCCAGCTGGAGGGGCGGTAACACCGGGGAGCTGTTTTTT.

V gene TRBV4-1 combines with J gene TRBJ1-5; tentatively, D is TRBD1 (6 bases). V lost 4 bases and J 3 bases, leaving 13 bases between the germline ends. The CDR3 is 15 residues long. Germline V gene lookup returns CDR1 MGHRA and CDR2 YSYEKL. The CDR3 region is CASSLPGGLNQPQHF. The CDR3 DNA sequence: TGCGCCAGCAGCCTCCCGGGGGGCCTCAATCAGCCCCAGCATTTT.

This rearrangement joins TRBV7-9 to TRBJ1-2; 11 bases are shared with TRBD1. CDR1 is SEHNR, CDR2 FQNEAQ, per germline (reference sequence). The CDR3 spans 15 residues. Trimming cost V 1 base and J 4 bases; bases outside gene matches: 2. The CDR3 loop reads CASSLVDRGLYGYTF. The CDR3 coding sequence is TGTGCCAGCAGCTTAGTGGACAGGGGGCTCTATGGCTACACCTTC.

V is TRBV20-1 and J is TRBJ2-2, with unresolved D. V lost 0 bases, J lost 5 bases, and 16 bases lay in between. This CDR3 is built from 16 residues. Germline V CDR1 and CDR2: DFQATT, SNEGSKA (reference sequence). Here the CDR3 reads CSAREPGRVWTGELFF. In nucleotides, the CDR3 is TGCAGTGCTAGAGAGCCGGGCCGGGTATGGACCGGGGAGCTGTTTTTT.

This clonotype showed up just a few times. The chain links TRBV10-3 to TRBJ2-3; D is ambiguous. The length of the CDR3 is 14 residues. V gave up 3 bases and J gave up 0 bases, with 7 bases separating them. Germline CDR1 is ENHRY and CDR2 is SYGVKD. CDR3 in DNA: TGTGCCATCAGTGAAGTAGGTAGCACAGATACGCAGTATTTT. This codes for CAISEVGSTDTQYF.

This clonotype has at least ten counts. The chain recombines TRBV7-2 with TRBJ1-5; no clear D gene. Germline CDR1 SGHTA, CDR2 FQGNSA. This CDR3 comprises 13 residues. V lost 1 base, J lost 5 bases, and 6 bases lay in between. Here the CDR3 DNA reads TGTGCCAGCAGCTTAGGGATGGATCAGCCCCAGCATTTT. As protein: CASSLGMDQPQHF.

V gene TRBV7-2 combines with J gene TRBJ2-1; no reliable D call. The CDR3 length is 13 residues. Germline V gene data show CDR1 as SGHTA and CDR2 as FQGNSA. V lost 5 bases to trimming and J lost 6 bases, with 11 bases between them. CDR3 sequence reads: CASSIHLGNEQFF. The CDR3 DNA reads TGTGCCAGCAGCATACACCTAGGCAATGAGCAGTTCTTC.

The chain links TRBV6-2 or TRBV6-3 to TRBJ2-2; D is undetermined. The CDR3 extends over 12 amino acids. The V gene's germline CDR1 is MNHEY and CDR2 SVGEGT. V gave up 2 bases and J gave up 6 bases, with 4 bases separating them. CDR3: CASSYGSGELFF. Written as DNA, the CDR3 is TGTGCCAGCAGTTACGGGTCCGGGGAGCTGTTTTTT.

This clonotype was seen many times. The rearrangement links TRBV7-2 to TRBJ2-3, with D possibly matching TRBD1 (5 bases). Germline V gene lookup returns CDR1 SGHTA and CDR2 FQGNSA. With 0 bases removed from V and 2 bases from J, the gap between germline ends came to 12 bases. This CDR3 comprises 16 residues. The CDR3 nucleotides read TGTGCCAGCAGCTTAGCCCGAGACAGATACACAGATACGCAGTATTTT. Translated, it gives CASSLARDRYTDTQYF.

The chain combines TRBV12-3 or TRBV12-4 with TRBJ1-5; 9 positions agree with TRBD1. The V gene end was trimmed by 8 bases and the J gene end by 4 bases; junction bases not matched to a gene: 3. The CDR3 contains 13 residues. CDR3 DNA: TGTGCCAGCGGACAGGGGCCGAATCAGCCCCAGCATTTT. This gives the protein CASGQGPNQPQHF.

The chain joins TRBV9 to TRBJ2-6; D unresolved. Trimming stripped 3 bases from V and 1 base from J, with 11 bases between. The length of the CDR3 is 16 residues. Germline V gene sequence: CDR1 SGDLS, CDR2 YYNGEE. The CDR3 spells CASSGPWLSGANVLTF. Here the CDR3 DNA reads TGTGCCAGCAGCGGCCCCTGGCTTTCTGGGGCCAACGTCCTGACTTTC.

V gene TRBV7-9 combines with J gene TRBJ1-5, with D perhaps matching TRBD1 (5 bases). Germline loops: CDR1 SEHNR, CDR2 FQNEAQ (reference sequence). Trimming removed 6 bases from V and 15 bases from J, with 18 bases in between. The CDR3 extends over 12 amino acids. The CDR3 bases are TGTGCCAGCAGGGGACCGTTTTCCTGGGTGCATTTT. Residues: CASRGPFSWVHF. Supplemented by reference TRBV7-9 and TRBJ1-5, the full variable domain reads DTGVSQNPRHKITKRGQNVTFRCDPISEHNRLYWYRQTLGQGPEFLTYFQNEAQLEKSRLLSDRFSAERPKGSFSTLEIQRTEQGDSAMYLCASRGPFSWVHFGDGTRLSIL.

The table lists this clonotype with a few counts. The chain uses TRBV29-1 and TRBJ1-1; no firm D call. The CDR3 consists of 12 residues. Germline assignment: CDR1 SQVTM and CDR2 ANQGSEA. Deletions cut 5 bases from V and 0 bases from J, with 7 bases between. CDR3 DNA: TGCAGCGTTAATCGGATGAACACTGAAGCTTTCTTT. Amino acids: CSVNRMNTEAFF.

The J gene is TRBJ2-3, the V gene TRBV7-2; possibly TRBD1 for D (6 bases). The CDR3 covers 15 residues. The germline V gene has CDR1 SGHTA and CDR2 FQGNSA. V was trimmed by 3 bases and J by 6 bases, leaving 16 bases between them. The CDR3 nucleotides are TGTGCCAGCAGCTTCTTTTATTCAGGGGTGGATACGCAGTATTTT. Its protein product is CASSFFYSGVDTQYF.

The sample holds a few counts of this clonotype. The V and J genes are TRBV3-1 and TRBJ1-1; D unresolved. This CDR3 comprises 13 residues. Germline V gives CDR1 LGHDT, CDR2 YNNKEL (reference sequence). Between the trimmed V and J ends, which lost 3 bases and 4 bases, there was a span of 9 bases. The CDR3 spells CASSQGEGTEAFF. CDR3 nucleotide sequence: TGTGCCAGCAGCCAGGGCGAGGGCACTGAAGCTTTCTTT.

The genes are TRBV20-1 and TRBJ1-6; TRBD1 matches at 10 bases. Trimming at V came to 5 bases and at J to 5 bases, leaving 6 bases not matched to a gene. The CDR3 spans 15 residues. Germline CDR1 reads DFQATT; CDR2 reads SNEGSKA (reference sequence). CDR3 protein: CSAESGQGDNSPLHF. Here the CDR3 DNA reads TGCAGTGCTGAGAGCGGACAGGGGGATAATTCACCCCTCCACTTT.

This chain connects TRBV4-2 to TRBJ2-7, with D possibly TRBD1 on 5 matching bases. The V end was cut by 3 bases, the J end by 8 bases, with 26 bases between. CDR1 is LGHNA and CDR2 is YNFKEQ in the germline V gene. CDR3 size: 17 residues. CDR3 loop: CASSQGLGGDSTIKQYF. The DNA for the CDR3 is TGTGCCAGCAGCCAGGGGCTGGGTGGGGATTCTACTATCAAGCAGTACTTC.

J is TRBJ1-1 and V is TRBV6-1; D unresolved. CDR1 and CDR2 (germline): MNHNS, SASEGT. This CDR3 is built from 11 residues. Trimming left V 0 bases short and J 11 bases short, with 7 bases between. CDR3: CASSEALPAFF. Here the CDR3 DNA reads TGTGCCAGCAGTGAAGCGCTTCCGGCTTTCTTT.

Sample share makes this clonotype medium-sized. J is TRBJ2-5 and V is TRBV7-3, with 8 bases matching TRBD2. Germline V gene lookup returns CDR1 SGHTA and CDR2 FQGTGA. CDR3 size: 14 residues. Trimming took 5 bases from V and 5 from J; bases not matched to a gene: 7. The CDR3 DNA sequence: TGTGCCAGCAGCCCGGGGGGGCCCTTGGAGACCCAGTACTTC. It yields the protein CASSPGGPLETQYF.

This clonotype was found many times. V is TRBV20-1 and J is TRBJ1-1; no clear D. The CDR3 has 17 amino acids. Between the trimmed V and J ends, which lost 1 base and 5 bases, there was a span of 23 bases. From germline, CDR1 is DFQATT and CDR2 SNEGSKA (reference sequence). DNA of the CDR3: TGCAGTGCTAGAGTCACCTCGGCAGTGGCCCTGCGGACTGAAGCTTTCTTT. Residues: CSARVTSAVALRTEAFF.

The sample holds a few counts of this clonotype. The chain couples TRBV10-3 to TRBJ2-3, with 12 nucleotides matching TRBD2. The germline CDR1 and CDR2 sequences are ENHRY and SYGVKD. The CDR3 spans 16 residues. Losses at the gene ends were 8 bases for V and 0 bases for J; bases not matched to a gene: 6. This CDR3 is CAIGWLAGGSTDTQYF. The CDR3 coding sequence is TGTGCCATCGGGTGGCTAGCGGGGGGGAGCACAGATACGCAGTATTTT.